These 19 T cell receptor beta chains came from one sample sequenced in a study of cytomegalovirus exposure and HLA in healthy donors. Primers: 60 Vbeta forward and 13 Jbeta reverse. Sequencing was performed with immunoSEQ multiplex PCR; in TCRdb, only in-frame clones are kept and a portion is missing. The data hold 130,000 to 150,000 clones, with 75% to 85% observed a single time. The sequencing input was PBMCs. These receptors all come from a middle-aged man in good health and CMV-seronegative.

This clone was seen a few times. The rearrangement joins TRBV14 to TRBJ1-4; D ambiguous. Germline V gene data show CDR1 as SGHDN and CDR2 as FVKESK. CDR3 length: 11 amino acids. The V gene lost 1 base and the J gene lost 10 bases, with 4 bases spanning the gap. CDR3 coding DNA: TGTGCCAGCAGCCAAGCCGGAAAACTGTTTTTT. Residues: CASSQAGKLFF.

The chain is built from TRBV19 and TRBJ2-2; the match to TRBD2 covers 16 bases. Germline CDR1 is LNHDA and CDR2 is SQIVND (reference sequence). This CDR3 contains 18 residues. The J segment lost 1 base and the V segment lost 5 bases, leaving 4 bases of the junction unmatched. This CDR3 is CASSSGLAGGRNTGELFF. The CDR3 region has the DNA TGTGCCAGTAGTTCGGGACTAGCGGGGGGGCGGAACACCGGGGAGCTGTTTTTT.

The V and J genes are TRBV29-1 and TRBJ2-2, with TRBD1 matching over 7 bases. The ends lost 7 bases at V and 4 bases at J; junction bases unmatched: 12. The CDR3 sequence is 15 residues long. Germline lookup yields CDR1 SQVTM and CDR2 ANQGSEA. The CDR3 region has the DNA TGCAGCGGGATAAGGGGGCGCGTAACCACCGGGGAGCTGTTTTTT. Amino acids: CSGIRGRVTTGELFF.

V gene TRBV11-2 combines with J gene TRBJ2-5; D ambiguous. Per the germline V gene, CDR1 is SGHAT and CDR2 is FQNNGV. This CDR3 spans 12 amino acids. V lost 7 bases and J 5 bases, leaving 11 bases between the germline ends. CDR3 sequence: CASTFGSETQYF. The CDR3 DNA reads as TGTGCCAGCACCTTCGGGTCCGAGACCCAGTACTTC.

The chain employs TRBV5-1 and TRBJ1-1, with 11 bases lining up with TRBD1. From germline, CDR1 is SGHRS and CDR2 YFSETQ. This CDR3 region has 15 residues. After removal of 3 bases from V and 5 bases from J, the junction contained 6 bases not matched to a gene. CDR3 residues: CASSYGQGAMTEAFF. DNA of the CDR3: TGCGCCAGCAGCTACGGACAGGGGGCGATGACTGAAGCTTTCTTT.

V is TRBV7-2 and J is TRBJ1-5, with a weak D call TRBD1 (5 bases). The CDR3 contains 15 residues. Germline CDR1 is SGHTA and CDR2 is FQGNSA. V gave up 1 base and J gave up 1 base, with 8 bases separating them. This CDR3 reads CASSLGQKSNQPQHF. In nucleotides, the CDR3 is TGTGCCAGCAGCTTAGGACAGAAGAGCAATCAGCCCCAGCATTTT. The full variable domain, rest sourced from reference TRBV7-2 and TRBJ1-5, is GAGVSQSPSNKVTEKGKDVELRCDPISGHTALYWYRQSLGQGLEFLIYFQGNSAPDKSGLPSDRFSAERTGGSVSTLTIQRTQQEDSAVYLCASSLGQKSNQPQHFGDGTRLSIL.

The chain recombines TRBV2 with TRBJ2-3, with D possibly matching TRBD2 (5 bases). Germline-derived CDR1 and CDR2 are SNHLY and FYNNEI. This CDR3 has 13 residues. Trimming shortened V by 5 bases and J by 6 bases, and 12 bases separated the two germline ends. The CDR3 is CASSPDPGDTQYF. The CDR3 DNA is TGTGCCAGCAGTCCAGACCCGGGGGATACGCAGTATTTT.

DNA of the CDR3: TGTGCCAGTAATTTCAGGTGGGATCAGCCCCAGCATTTT. Translating gives CASNFRWDQPQHF. The chain links TRBV19 to TRBJ1-5; the D is unclear. This CDR3 spans 13 amino acids. V lost 7 bases and J lost 5, with 12 bases in between. Germline CDR1 LNHDA, CDR2 SQIVND (reference sequence).

V usage is TRBV5-1 and J usage is TRBJ2-1; D gene unclear. Per the germline V gene, CDR1 is SGHRS and CDR2 is YFSETQ. Trimming shortened V by 4 bases and J by 0 bases, and 14 bases separated the two germline ends. The CDR3 covers 16 residues. The CDR3 loop is CASSQRIPSSYNEQFF. CDR3 in DNA: TGCGCCAGCAGCCAGAGGATCCCGAGCTCCTACAATGAGCAGTTCTTC.

This clone was found a few times. V gene TRBV5-4 combines with J gene TRBJ1-4, with 7 nucleotides matching TRBD1. CDR1 is SGHNT and CDR2 is YYREEE in the germline V gene (reference sequence). The CDR3 contains 14 residues. V gave up 3 bases and J gave up 8 bases; unmatched junction bases: 7. The CDR3 loop is CASSSQGLVEKLFF. The CDR3 bases are TGTGCCAGCAGCTCACAGGGGTTGGTCGAAAAACTGTTTTTT.

This rearrangement joins TRBV30 to TRBJ1-4; no clear D. This CDR3 spans 18 amino acids. Trimming pared 2 bases from V and 0 bases from J, leaving 19 bases between. Per germline, CDR1 GTSNPN and CDR2 SVGIG (reference sequence). DNA for the CDR3: TGTGCCTGGAGTTTAAGAGGGCAATTGATTGCAACTAATGAAAAACTGTTTTTT. This encodes CAWSLRGQLIATNEKLFF.

This sequence joins TRBV28 and TRBJ2-2; 7 nucleotides align to TRBD1. CDR1 is MDHEN and CDR2 is SYDVKM in the germline V gene. Trimming took 7 bases from V and 7 from J; bases not matched to a gene: 9. This CDR3 is 14 amino acids long. CDR3 loop: CASKETGLDGELFF. Here the CDR3 DNA reads TGTGCCAGCAAGGAGACAGGGTTGGACGGGGAGCTGTTTTTT.

This clone was found a few times. This chain joins TRBV6-5 and TRBJ1-1; D is ambiguous. The CDR3 totals 14 residues. V was cut by 0 bases and J by 4 bases, with 9 bases left in between. Germline V gene lookup returns CDR1 MNHEY and CDR2 SVGAGI. CDR3 DNA: TGTGCCAGCAGTTACTCGTACGGTAGCACTGAAGCTTTCTTT. Translation gives CASSYSYGSTEAFF.

The chain couples TRBV2 to TRBJ2-5; 9 nucleotides agree with TRBD2. Per the germline V gene, CDR1 is SNHLY and CDR2 is FYNNEI. The junction had 12 bases not matched to a gene; V was cut back by 6 bases and J by 1 base. The CDR3 is 17 amino acids. Here the CDR3 DNA reads TGTGCCAGCAGCGACTTAGGGGTAGCGGGGGCCCAAGAGACCCAGTACTTC. Protein product: CASSDLGVAGAQETQYF.

The chain joins TRBV7-3 to TRBJ2-3, with D perhaps matching TRBD2 (6 bases). The V and J ends lost 3 bases and 13 bases respectively, with 11 bases between them. Germline CDR1 SGHTA, CDR2 FQGTGA. This CDR3 is built from 11 residues. In DNA, the CDR3 is TGTGCCAGCAGCTTCGGGACTGGGAAGTATTTT. It yields the protein CASSFGTGKYF. The full variable domain, completed using reference TRBV7-3 and TRBJ2-3, is GAGVSQTPSNKVTEKGKYVELRCDPISGHTALYWYRQSLGQGPEFLIYFQGTGAADDSGLPNDRFFAVRPEGSVSTLKIQRTERGDSAVYLCASSFGTGKYFGPGTRLTVL.

The chain employs TRBV5-6 and TRBJ1-6, with D unclear. The length of the CDR3 is 17 residues. Germline CDR1 and CDR2: SGHDT and YYEEEE. Between the trimmed V and J ends, which lost 2 bases and 7 bases, there was a span of 19 bases. The CDR3 nucleotides are TGTGCCAGCAGCTTCGGACCCTTAGAGGGCAGGAATTCACCCCTCCACTTT. Translation gives CASSFGPLEGRNSPLHF.

The chain recombines TRBV5-4 with TRBJ2-1; TRBD2 is a possible D gene (6 bases). From germline, CDR1 is SGHNT and CDR2 YYREEE (reference sequence). V was clipped by 4 bases and J by 7 bases, with 15 bases between them. This CDR3 has 14 residues. This chain's CDR3 is CASSLSGTWNEQFF. CDR3 nucleotide sequence: TGTGCCAGCAGCCTCTCCGGGACTTGGAATGAGCAGTTCTTC.

About this clone itself: Its ends do not fully match the called genes, so a read error is possible. The chain uses TRBV7-3 and TRBJ2-1, with 9 bases matching TRBD1. This CDR3 spans 17 amino acids. Germline CDR1 and CDR2: SGHTA and FQGTGA. The CDR3 sequence: CASSLTGTGRGYNEQFF. In DNA, the CDR3 is TGTGCCAGCAGCCTAACCGGGACAGGGAGAGGCTACAATGAGCAGTTCTTC.

V usage is TRBV10-2 and J usage is TRBJ1-2; 9 nucleotides agree with TRBD1. The ends lost 3 bases at V and 6 bases at J; junction bases unmatched: 5. CDR3 size: 14 residues. In germline, CDR1 is WSHSY, CDR2 SAAADI. CDR3 residues: CASSERTGDNGYTF. Written as DNA, the CDR3 is TGCGCCAGCAGTGAAAGGACAGGGGATAATGGCTACACCTTC.